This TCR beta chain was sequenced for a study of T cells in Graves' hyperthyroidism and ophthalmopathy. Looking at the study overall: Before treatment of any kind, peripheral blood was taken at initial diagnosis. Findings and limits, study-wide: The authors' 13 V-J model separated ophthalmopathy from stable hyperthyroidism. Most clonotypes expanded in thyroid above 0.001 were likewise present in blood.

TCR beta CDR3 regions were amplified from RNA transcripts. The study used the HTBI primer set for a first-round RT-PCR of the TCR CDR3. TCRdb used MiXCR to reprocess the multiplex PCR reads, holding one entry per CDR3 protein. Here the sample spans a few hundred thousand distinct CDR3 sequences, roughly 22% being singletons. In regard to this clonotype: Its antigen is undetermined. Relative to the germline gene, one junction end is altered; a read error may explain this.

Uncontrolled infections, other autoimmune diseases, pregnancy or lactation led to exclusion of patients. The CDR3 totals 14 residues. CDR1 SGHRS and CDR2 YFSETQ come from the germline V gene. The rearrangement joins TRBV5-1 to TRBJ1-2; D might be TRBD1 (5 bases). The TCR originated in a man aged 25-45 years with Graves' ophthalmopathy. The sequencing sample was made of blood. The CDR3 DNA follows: TGTGCCAGCAGCTTATCAGGGCTCGTGACGGGCTACACCTTC. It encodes CASSLSGLVTGYTF.